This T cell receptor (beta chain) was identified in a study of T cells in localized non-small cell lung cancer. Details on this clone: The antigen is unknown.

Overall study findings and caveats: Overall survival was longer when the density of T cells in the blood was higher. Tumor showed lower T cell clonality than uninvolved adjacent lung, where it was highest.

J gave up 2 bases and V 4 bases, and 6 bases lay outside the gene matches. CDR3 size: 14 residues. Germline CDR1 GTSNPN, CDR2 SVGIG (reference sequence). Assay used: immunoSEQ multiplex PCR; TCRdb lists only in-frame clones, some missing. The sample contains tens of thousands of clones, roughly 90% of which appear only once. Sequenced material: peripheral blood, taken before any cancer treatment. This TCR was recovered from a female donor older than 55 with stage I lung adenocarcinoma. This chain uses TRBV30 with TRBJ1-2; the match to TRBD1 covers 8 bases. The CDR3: CAWTGQGTNYGYTF. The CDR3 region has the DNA TGTGCCTGGACCGGACAGGGAACCAACTATGGCTACACCTTC.